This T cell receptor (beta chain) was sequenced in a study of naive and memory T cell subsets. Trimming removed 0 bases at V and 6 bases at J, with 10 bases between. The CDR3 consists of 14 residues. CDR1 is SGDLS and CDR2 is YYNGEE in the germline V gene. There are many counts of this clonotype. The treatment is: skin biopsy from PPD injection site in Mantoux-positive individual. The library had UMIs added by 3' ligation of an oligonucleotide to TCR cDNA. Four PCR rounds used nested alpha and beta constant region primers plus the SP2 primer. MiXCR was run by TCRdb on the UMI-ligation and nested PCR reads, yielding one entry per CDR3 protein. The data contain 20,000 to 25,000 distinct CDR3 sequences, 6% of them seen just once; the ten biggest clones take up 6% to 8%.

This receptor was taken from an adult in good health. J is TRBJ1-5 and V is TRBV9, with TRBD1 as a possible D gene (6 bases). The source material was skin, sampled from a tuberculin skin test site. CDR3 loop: CASSVGTVGQPQHF. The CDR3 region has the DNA TGTGCCAGCAGCGTAGGGACAGTTGGTCAGCCCCAGCATTTT.